These T cell receptor beta chains were read from a single sample in a study of blood T cell repertoires in COVID-19. Assay used: immunoSEQ multiplex PCR; TCRdb lists only in-frame clones, some missing. This sample yields tens of thousands of clones, of which around 72% are seen a single time; just over 2.5% belongs to the top ten. What was sequenced was peripheral blood. The receptors come from a human donor with acute or convalescent COVID-19. The donor label of this sample is uncertain. CDR3s include the opening cysteine and the closing phenylalanine or tryptophan. A D gene is named only where the DNA matches it firmly. Where a row states a size, it is once, few, many or the class of an expanded clone; other rows omit it.

CDR3nt: TGCGCCAGCAGCTTGGACGGTAACCCCTACGAGCAGTACTTC
CDR3aa: CASSLDGNPYEQYF
v_gene: TRBV5-1
j_gene: TRBJ2-7
len: 14
abundance: .
d_gene: .

CDR3nt: TGTGCCAGCAGTTCGACAGCCAGGGGGCCCCAGCATTTT
CDR3aa: CASSSTARGPQHF
v_gene: TRBV12-3/TRBV12-4
j_gene: TRBJ1-5
len: 13
abundance: .
d_gene: .

CDR3nt: TGTGCCAGCTCCACCGGGACAGGGCTCGAAAAACTGTTTTTT
CDR3aa: CASSTGTGLEKLFF
v_gene: TRBV5-6
j_gene: TRBJ1-4
len: 14
abundance: .
d_gene: TRBD1

CDR3nt: TGTGCCAGCAGCGTAGATCGGGGGGAGCAGTTCTTC
CDR3aa: CASSVDRGEQFF
v_gene: TRBV9
j_gene: TRBJ2-1
len: 12
abundance: .
d_gene: .

CDR3nt: TGTGCCAGCGGATTCACGGGGAACCGGAGAGACACCATATATTTT
CDR3aa: CASGFTGNRRDTIYF
v_gene: TRBV28
j_gene: TRBJ1-3
len: 15
abundance: .
d_gene: .

CDR3nt: TGTGCCAGCAGCTTGAGACAGCTTAATTCACCCCTCCACTTT
CDR3aa: CASSLRQLNSPLHF
v_gene: TRBV5-4
j_gene: TRBJ1-6
len: 14
abundance: .
d_gene: .

CDR3nt: TGTGCCAGCAGCTTAGCTTTATGGGCCGGGCGGGGGACGGAGACCCAGTACTTC
CDR3aa: CASSLALWAGRGTETQYF
v_gene: TRBV11-2
j_gene: TRBJ2-5
len: 18
abundance: .
d_gene: TRBD2

CDR3nt: TGTGCCAGCAGAGGGGGGACTAGCCGTTACAATGAGCAGTTCTTC
CDR3aa: CASRGGTSRYNEQFF
v_gene: TRBV28
j_gene: TRBJ2-1
len: 15
abundance: .
d_gene: TRBD2

CDR3nt: TGCAGTGCTGGACACAGGGAGAGAGCTTTCTTT
CDR3aa: CSAGHRERAFF
v_gene: TRBV20-1
j_gene: TRBJ1-1
len: 11
abundance: .
d_gene: .

CDR3nt: TGCAGTGCTAGTAGCGAGAGCCCTAGAGAGCAGTACTTC
CDR3aa: CSASSESPREQYF
v_gene: TRBV20-1
j_gene: TRBJ2-7
len: 13
abundance: .
d_gene: .

CDR3nt: TGTGCCAGCAGCAATGGACTAGCGGGGGCCCTCAATGAGCAGTTCTTC
CDR3aa: CASSNGLAGALNEQFF
v_gene: TRBV5-4
j_gene: TRBJ2-1
len: 16
abundance: .
d_gene: TRBD2

CDR3nt: TGTGCCAGTAACCCCCAGGGGGCCAGCAATCAGCCCCAGCATTTT
CDR3aa: CASNPQGASNQPQHF
v_gene: TRBV19
j_gene: TRBJ1-5
len: 15
abundance: once
d_gene: TRBD1

CDR3nt: TGTGCCAGCTCCGAGAGCGGGGCCCGGGCAGATACGCAGTATTTT
CDR3aa: CASSESGARADTQYF
v_gene: TRBV18
j_gene: TRBJ2-3
len: 15
abundance: .
d_gene: TRBD2

CDR3nt: TGTGCCAGCACCAACATACAGGGCGTGAATTCACCCCTCCACTTT
CDR3aa: CASTNIQGVNSPLHF
v_gene: TRBV28
j_gene: TRBJ1-6
len: 15
abundance: .
d_gene: .

CDR3nt: TGCGCCAGCAGCTTGGACACGGAGGTGGAAGCTTTCTTT
CDR3aa: CASSLDTEVEAFF
v_gene: TRBV5-1
j_gene: TRBJ1-1
len: 13
abundance: .
d_gene: .

CDR3nt: TGTGCCAGCAGCCTGCCCGGGACAGACGGGGACATTCAGTACTTC
CDR3aa: CASSLPGTDGDIQYF
v_gene: TRBV28
j_gene: TRBJ2-4
len: 15
abundance: .
d_gene: TRBD1

CDR3nt: TGTGCCAGCTCACCGATGGACAGACAAGAGACCCAGTACTTC
CDR3aa: CASSPMDRQETQYF
v_gene: TRBV18
j_gene: TRBJ2-5
len: 14
abundance: .
d_gene: .